This entry concerns a single T cell receptor beta chain. This entry belongs to a study of blood T cell repertoires in COVID-19. Across the study: PBMCs, B-cell-depleted T cells, or T cells were the source of the cDNA or gDNA that made up the material.

Only in-frame clones appear in the TCRdb table, and some are missing; sequencing was by immunoSEQ multiplex PCR. This sample has fewer than 150,000 clones; about four fifths occur once, and the top ten carry around a fifth. Per germline, CDR1 LGHNA and CDR2 YSLEER. V was clipped by 1 base and J by 7 bases; unmatched bases: 6. This CDR3 has 16 amino acids. Sequenced: peripheral blood. The gene calls are TRBV4-3 and TRBJ2-2, with 10 nucleotides matching TRBD1. This receptor was taken from a man aged 80 or over with acute or convalescent COVID-19. CDR3 in amino acids: CASSQGTGGLVGELFF. CDR3 sequence (DNA): TGCGCCAGCAGCCAAGGGACAGGGGGTTTGGTCGGGGAGCTGTTTTTT.